This entry lists 21 T cell receptor beta chains sequenced from one sample in a study of blood T cell repertoires in COVID-19 (TCRdb year 2020). Receptor amplification or capture employed the immunoSEQ multiplex PCR assay. TCRdb stores this immuneACCESS table with in-frame sequences only. Part of the clones is absent; in the studies checked, under half of the shortfall reflects unresolved V genes, and no reason is known for the rest. A total of about 74,000 clones appear in this sample, around 76% of them only once. The ten largest clones capture about 17% of the sample. The sequenced sample was peripheral blood. The receptors derive from a man aged 70 or older with active or convalescent COVID-19.

The chain joins TRBV6-5 to TRBJ1-1; 8 positions match TRBD1. The germline gives CDR1 MNHEY, CDR2 SVGAGI. This CDR3 comprises 15 residues. Unmatched junction bases numbered 7, after V lost 4 bases and J lost 3 bases. CDR3 sequence reads: CASSSGGAGDTEAFF. The CDR3 DNA reads as TGTGCCAGCAGTTCAGGGGGCGCGGGCGACACTGAAGCTTTCTTT.

The gene calls are TRBV15 and TRBJ2-7; tentatively, D is TRBD2 (6 bases). CDR1 LNHNV and CDR2 YYDKDF come from the germline V gene (reference sequence). Trimming removed 1 base at V and 5 bases at J, with 12 bases between. The CDR3 contains 14 residues. The CDR3 bases are TGTGCCACCAGCAGAGGACAGAGGAGGGACGAGCAGTACTTC. Encoded protein: CATSRGQRRDEQYF.

CDR3 sequence (DNA): TGTGCCAGCAGCTCCCGGACAGGGTTGAACACTGAAGCTTTCTTT. Its translation: CASSSRTGLNTEAFF. V usage is TRBV7-2 and J usage is TRBJ1-1; 8 bases map to TRBD1. The J segment lost 0 bases and the V segment lost 4 bases, leaving 4 bases of the junction unmatched. This CDR3 has 15 amino acids. The germline V gene has CDR1 SGHTA and CDR2 FQGNSA.

V and J are TRBV20-1 and TRBJ1-2; a possible D gene is TRBD1 (5 bases). Trimming took 3 bases from V and 3 from J, leaving 14 bases between them. This CDR3 has 14 amino acids. Germline lookup yields CDR1 DFQATT and CDR2 SNEGSKA (reference sequence). The CDR3, as DNA: TGCAGTGCTAGTGTATTGCAGGGTGACTATGGCTACACCTTC. Protein sequence: CSASVLQGDYGYTF.

The J gene is TRBJ2-3, the V gene TRBV5-1; D gene uncertain. Trimming removed 0 bases from V and 2 bases from J, with 7 bases in between. The V gene's germline CDR1 is SGHRS and CDR2 YFSETQ. The CDR3 is 14 residues long. This chain's CDR3 is CASSLGAYTDTQYF. The CDR3 DNA reads TGCGCCAGCAGCTTGGGCGCCTACACAGATACGCAGTATTTT.

V usage is TRBV5-1 and J usage is TRBJ1-1; TRBD1 matches 8 bases. The CDR3 runs 15 residues. V was clipped by 4 bases and J by 2 bases; unmatched bases: 7. Germline values: CDR1 SGHRS, CDR2 YFSETQ. The CDR3 here is CASSQRTGTNTEAFF. CDR3 coding DNA: TGCGCCAGCAGCCAACGGACAGGGACTAACACTGAAGCTTTCTTT.

Written as DNA, the CDR3 is TGTGCCTGGTCCCCGTTAGGGGGCTATGGCTACACCTTC. The encoded protein is CAWSPLGGYGYTF. The V gene is TRBV30, the J gene TRBJ1-2; TRBD1 might be the D (6 bases). Per germline, CDR1 GTSNPN and CDR2 SVGIG (reference sequence). CDR3 length equals 13 residues. V was pared by 5 bases and J by 4 bases, with 14 bases between. Variable domain in full (rest from reference TRBV30 and TRBJ1-2): SQTIHQWPATLVQPVGSPLSLECTVEGTSNPNLYWYRQAAGRGLQLLFYSVGIGQISSEVPQNLSASRPQDRQFILSSKKLLLSDSGFYLCAWSPLGGYGYTFGSGTRLTVV.

This clone was detected only once. The chain joins TRBV11-2 to TRBJ1-2; no firm D call. The CDR3 spans 13 residues. Germline-derived CDR1 and CDR2 are SGHAT and FQNNGV. V was pared by 6 bases and J by 1 base, with 9 bases between. CDR3 nucleotides: TGTGCCAGCAGTCCGGGAATTAACTATGGCTACACCTTC. Translated: CASSPGINYGYTF.

This CDR3 is CASSLRAGWGFEQYF. CDR3 nucleotides: TGTGCCAGCAGTCTCCGGGCAGGGTGGGGTTTCGAGCAGTACTTC. The chain recombines TRBV6-1 with TRBJ2-7; D is perhaps TRBD1 (5 bases). Looked up from germline, CDR1 is MNHNS and CDR2 is SASEGT. This CDR3 comprises 15 residues. Trimming took 5 bases from V and 6 from J, leaving 20 bases between them.

About this clone itself: Germline is not matched at one junction end, which may reflect a read error. V and J are TRBV7-2 and TRBJ2-1, with 10 bases fitting TRBD1. The germline V gene encodes CDR1 SGHTA and CDR2 FQGNSA. The CDR3 contains 15 residues. In DNA, the CDR3 is TGTGCCAGCAGTTCCGTGACAGGGGGCTACAGTGAGCAGTTCTTC. Translating gives CASSSVTGGYSEQFF.

This rearrangement joins TRBV19 to TRBJ1-5; maybe TRBD1 (5 bases). The V gene's germline CDR1 is LNHDA and CDR2 SQIVND (reference sequence). The CDR3 loop spans 11 amino acids. V was cut by 7 bases and J by 11 bases, with 12 bases left in between. The CDR3 region is CASTRGGSQHF. DNA of the CDR3: TGTGCCAGTACCCGCGGGGGGTCCCAGCATTTT.

The chain carries TRBV20-1 and TRBJ1-6; 7 bases line up with TRBD1. J was trimmed by 8 bases and V by 3 bases; bases with no gene match: 10. Per the germline V gene, CDR1 is DFQATT and CDR2 is SNEGSKA (reference sequence). This CDR3 comprises 15 residues. CDR3: CSASSPYGQDSPLHF. In DNA form, the CDR3 reads TGCAGTGCTAGTTCCCCGTACGGACAGGATTCACCCCTCCACTTT.

The chain joins TRBV28 to TRBJ1-2, with TRBD1 as a possible D gene (5 bases). Germline CDR1 is MDHEN and CDR2 is SYDVKM. Trimming stripped 2 bases from V and 6 bases from J, with 10 bases between. This CDR3 is 13 amino acids long. CDR3 sequence (DNA): TGTGCCAGCAGTTTAGCAGGGTTCCATGGCTACACCTTC. It translates to CASSLAGFHGYTF.

This chain connects TRBV29-1 to TRBJ1-4, with D tentatively TRBD1 (6 bases). The CDR3 spans 13 residues. Germline lookup yields CDR1 SQVTM and CDR2 ANQGSEA. Trimming stripped 6 bases from V and 8 bases from J, with 16 bases between. The CDR3 sequence: CSVEGGPREKLFF. For the CDR3, the DNA is TGCAGCGTCGAGGGGGGGCCTAGAGAAAAACTGTTTTTT. Full variable domain (rest looked up from reference TRBV29-1 and TRBJ1-4): SAVISQKPSRDICQRGTSLTIQCQVDSQVTMMFWYRQQPGQSLTLIATANQGSEATYESGFVIDKFPISRPNLTFSTLTVSNMSPEDSSIYLCSVEGGPREKLFFGSGTQLSVL.

The chain recombines TRBV5-1 with TRBJ2-3, with 9 bases matching TRBD1. Germline V lookup: CDR1 SGHRS, CDR2 YFSETQ. V lost 1 base and J lost 5; bases outside the gene matches: 14. The CDR3 is 18 amino acids. CDR3 protein: CASSLLGTGGASIDTQYF. CDR3 coding DNA: TGCGCCAGCAGCTTGTTAGGAACAGGGGGCGCTTCCATAGATACGCAGTATTTT.

The V call is TRBV5-1, the J call TRBJ1-4; TRBD1 is a possible D gene (6 bases). Trimming took off 7 bases at V and 6 bases at J, with 16 bases between the two ends. The germline V gene encodes CDR1 SGHRS and CDR2 YFSETQ. The CDR3 runs to 14 residues. The CDR3 here is CASGSTGQDEKLFF. The CDR3 region has the DNA TGCGCCAGCGGGAGCACAGGGCAGGATGAAAAACTGTTTTTT.

The chain has TRBV7-3 and TRBJ2-3, with 7 bases aligning to TRBD2. The CDR3 length is 15 residues. V gave up 5 bases and J gave up 4 bases; unmatched junction bases: 9. The V gene's germline CDR1 is SGHTA and CDR2 FQGTGA. The chain's CDR3 is CASSPQWGGSDTQYF. In DNA, the CDR3 is TGTGCCAGCAGCCCTCAATGGGGGGGTTCAGATACGCAGTATTTT.

CDR3: CASSLDFPHTGSSQPQHF. For the CDR3, the DNA is TGTGCCAGCAGCTTAGACTTTCCCCACACAGGTTCGAGCCAGCCCCAGCATTTT. This sequence joins TRBV7-2 and TRBJ1-5, with D maybe TRBD1 (5 bases). The CDR3 has 18 amino acids. V shed 1 base and J shed 7 bases, with 23 bases lying between them. Germline V gene sequence: CDR1 SGHTA, CDR2 FQGNSA.

V usage is TRBV19 and J usage is TRBJ1-2, with 10 bases matching TRBD1. Looked up from germline, CDR1 is LNHDA and CDR2 is SQIVND (reference sequence). The CDR3 spans 15 residues. Losses at the gene ends were 2 bases for V and 5 bases for J; bases not matched to a gene: 5. CDR3 in DNA: TGTGCCAGTAGTATAATGGGACAGGGGTTGTATGGCTACACCTTC. Protein sequence: CASSIMGQGLYGYTF. Full variable domain (rest looked up from reference TRBV19 and TRBJ1-2): DGGITQSPKYLFRKEGQNVTLSCEQNLNHDAMYWYRQDPGQGLRLIYYSQIVNDFQKGDIAEGYSVSREKKESFPLTVTSAQKNPTAFYLCASSIMGQGLYGYTFGSGTRLTVV.

The genes are TRBV5-4 and TRBJ1-2; the D is unclear. Trimming took off 2 bases at V and 6 bases at J, with 8 bases between the two ends. In germline, CDR1 is SGHNT, CDR2 YYREEE (reference sequence). This CDR3 is built from 12 residues. CDR3 in DNA: TGTGCCAGCAGCTTCCGGCTAGATGGCTACACCTTC. This translates into CASSFRLDGYTF.

The chain recombines TRBV14 with TRBJ2-1, with a possible D match to TRBD1 (5 bases). Germline lookup yields CDR1 SGHDN and CDR2 FVKESK. V gave up 0 bases and J gave up 11 bases, with 14 bases separating them. CDR3 length: 14 amino acids. This CDR3 reads CASSQDSDRVKQFF. The CDR3 DNA follows: TGTGCCAGCAGCCAAGACTCAGACAGAGTAAAGCAGTTCTTC.